This TCR beta chain was recorded in a study of blood T cell repertoires in COVID-19. For the study at large: PBMCs, B-cell-depleted T cells, or T cells provided the cDNA or gDNA that made up the material.

CDR3 size: 17 residues. Germline loops: CDR1 SEHNR, CDR2 FQNEAQ (reference sequence). Trimming took off 5 bases at V and 0 bases at J, with 14 bases between the two ends. Individuals drawn from approximately 22 US areas were roughly 18 to 100 years old. Assignment of participants to cohorts was predicated upon participant-reported clinical history. Some clones are missing from TCRdb's copy, which holds only in-frame ones; the method was immunoSEQ multiplex PCR. The profile shows roughly 180,000 clones, over 75% of them singletons. The TCR comes from a woman aged 35 to 49 with acute COVID-19. The sequenced material came from PBMCs or T cells enriched from blood (not recorded which). The chain combines TRBV7-9 with TRBJ1-6; D unclear. CDR3 bases: TGTGCCAGCAGCCCCGACTTACCGAGCTCCTATAATTCACCCCTCCACTTT. The encoded protein is CASSPDLPSSYNSPLHF.